This T cell receptor (beta chain) emerged from a study of regulatory and conventional T cells in RAG deficiency (dated by TCRdb to about 2017). Study-level background: To compare the diversity and composition of the repertoires of Treg, conventional CD4+ and CD8+ T cells between RAG-deficient patients and healthy controls, the study applied high-throughput TCR beta sequencing. The paper's findings and limits, for the study overall: Compared with control T-cell subpopulations, RAG-deficient patients had much lower Shannon entropy and higher Simpson indices. Rather than being bona fide Treg cells, the sorted CD25-high CD127-low cells in Omenn syndrome patients may represent peripherally activated cells. Unique TCR beta sequences from Treg cells were roughly 100-fold fewer in Omenn syndrome and CID/AS patients than controls, versus about 9.9-fold for other subsets. Shorter CDR3 lengths were found in all patient T-cell subsets, and >85% Treg-Tconv repertoire overlap at nucleotide and amino acid level was observed in Omenn syndrome patients. Some T-cell subset analyses were not performed for some subjects.

The library came from the immunoSEQ multiplex PCR assay. Rearranged TCR beta chain products were amplified from the genomic DNA of sorted T-cell subsets and were then sequenced. Per the original workflow: Shannon entropy and Simpson indices were used to measure the diversity of productive TCR beta rearrangements in each repertoire. Clonal expansion was assessed using the summed frequency of the 100 most abundant productive TCR beta clonotypes among total reads. A self-reactivity index based on amino acid usage at CDR3beta positions 6 and 7 was applied to the TRB repertoires. Two-way ANOVA was applied to the repertoire analyses, whereas Student t or Mann-Whitney tests were applied to the flow cytometric analyses. The source is immuneACCESS, and TCRdb retained only in-frame sequences with V and J called. Part of the clones is not carried over; for the studies checked, unresolved V genes explain less than half of this, and the remainder is unexplained. V and J calls and clone size are those listed in that table; D and trimming were worked out from the DNA. This sample holds tens of thousands of clones; about 93% were observed only once. The ten largest account for 0.7% to 0.95% of the sample.

About this clone itself: The target of this receptor is not known. No per-base quality is available; no much larger clone lies one base away.

CDR3 length: 14 amino acids, cysteine to phenylalanine. Left in the record is the CDR3 DNA by itself, 42 bases read in frame from the first base. V and J are trimmed by 8 bases and 3 bases, and the gene matches miss 10 bases of the junction. CDR1 and CDR2, looked up from the germline V gene, are MNHNS and SASEGT. Regulatory T cells were purified from blood as CD4+CD25-high CD127-low cells before genomic DNA extraction. Repertoire analyses used several healthy control donors as the comparison group. These records were also assigned to another study, of regulatory T cells. The second study reports: The multiplex PCR relied on 52 forward TRBV primers and 13 reverse TRBJ primers, and amplification bias was corrected through assay-based and computational methods. Repertoires from patients had restricted unique TRB V-J pairs and skewed V and J gene usage, with the strongest effect in regulatory T cells. The study compared T-cell receptor beta repertoires of sorted regulatory, conventional CD4+ and CD8+ T cells between CD3G-deficient patients and healthy controls. Ficoll density separation was used to isolate peripheral blood mononuclear cells. Within the immunoSEQ assay, multiplex PCR amplified rearranged TRB loci from genomic DNA. TRB amplicons were sequenced using an Illumina HiSeq platform. Custom algorithms error-filtered the raw sequences and aligned them to reference gene sequences, after which the immunoSEQ online tools were used for analysis. The frequencies of productive and nonproductive TRB rearrangements were evaluated among unique sequences as well as among total sequences. Prism software was used to run t tests, Mann-Whitney tests or two-way ANOVA for comparisons between groups.

Sample: Tregs sorted from blood. This sequence uses TRBV6-1 and TRBJ2-7; 7 of the junction bases match TRBD1. This receptor was identified in a human donor in good health. The CDR3 here reads CASAFRDSNYEQYF. Read as DNA, the sequence is TGTGCCAGCGCCTTCCGGGACAGCAACTACGAGCAGTACTTC.